Listed below are T cell receptor beta chains from one sample, sequenced in a study of blood T cell repertoires in COVID-19. Generated by immunoSEQ multiplex PCR, the TCRdb table keeps only in-frame clones and is missing some. The top ten hold about 5.6% of the sample, which has about 160,000 clones, 70% to 90% seen once. The sequenced material came from PBMCs or T cells enriched from blood (not recorded which). These receptors all stem from a man in his forties who had recovered from COVID-19. CDR3s include the opening cysteine and the closing phenylalanine or tryptophan. A D gene is named only where the DNA matches it firmly. Clone size, where shown, is once, few, many, or a class for clones that have expanded.

clone_size,d_call,j_call,v_call,cdr3_nt,cdr3_aa
few,.,TRBJ1-4,TRBV19,TGTGCCAGTAGTATGGATTCGGGTGAAAAACTGTTTTTT,CASSMDSGEKLFF
.,.,TRBJ1-3,TRBV2,TGTGCCAGCAGGGGGGGGCAGGCCACGAGCTCTGGAAACACCATATATTTT,CASRGGQATSSGNTIYF
.,.,TRBJ1-4,TRBV6-5,TGTGCCAGCAGCAGACAGATTAATGAAAAACTGTTTTTT,CASSRQINEKLFF
.,TRBD2,TRBJ2-7,TRBV19,TGTGCCAGTAGTCGACGTGCTAGCGGGGGGTTATACGAGCAGTACTTC,CASSRRASGGLYEQYF
many,.,TRBJ1-4,TRBV2,TGTGCCAGCAGTGGGCAGGGAAGAGGCGAAAAACTGTTTTTT,CASSGQGRGEKLFF
.,TRBD2,TRBJ2-1,TRBV5-1,TGCGCCAGCAGCGATCGGGGGGGTGATGTATGGCTCTTC,CASSDRGGDVWLF
.,.,TRBJ2-3,TRBV21-1,TGTGCCAGCAGCAAAGGCAGGACTAGCGGGGGTAGTAGCACAGATACGCAGTATTTT,CASSKGRTSGGSSTDTQYF
.,TRBD1,TRBJ2-7,TRBV2,TGTGCCAGCAGCCCGGGACAGGGGGCCCAACTCTCCTACGAGCAGTACTTC,CASSPGQGAQLSYEQYF
.,TRBD2,TRBJ2-3,TRBV19,TGTGCCAGTCAGCGGGGGGAAACAGATACGCAGTATTTT,CASQRGETDTQYF
.,.,TRBJ1-5,TRBV18,TGTGCCAGCTCACCAAACGCAGGGAGGGATCAGCCCCAGCATTTT,CASSPNAGRDQPQHF
.,TRBD2,TRBJ2-3,TRBV18,TGTGCCAGCTCACTCAAACTAGCGGGTGAAGATACGCAGTATTTT,CASSLKLAGEDTQYF
once,TRBD1,TRBJ1-2,TRBV6-5,TGTGCCACCGAGGGACAGGGAAGGTATGGCTACACCTTC,CATEGQGRYGYTF
.,.,TRBJ2-3,TRBV19,TGTGCCAGCCAATCCGAAGGGGGTACAGATACGCAGTATTTT,CASQSEGGTDTQYF
.,.,TRBJ2-2,TRBV9,TGTGCCAGCAGCGACGTCGCGAGCGGGGAGCTGTTTTTT,CASSDVASGELFF
.,.,TRBJ1-4,TRBV19,TGTGCCAGTAGTATAACAGGGATTGGTGAAAAACTGTTTTTT,CASSITGIGEKLFF
.,TRBD1,TRBJ2-2,TRBV24-1,TGTGCCACCAGTGATTTTGACAGGGGGGACACCGGGGAGCTGTTTTTT,CATSDFDRGDTGELFF
.,.,TRBJ2-5,TRBV3-1/TRBV3-2,TGTGCCAGCAGCCAAGTAGTCGGTGCGCACTTTCTTACGTACCAAGAGACCCAGTACTTC,CASSQVVGAHFLTYQETQYF
.,.,TRBJ1-1,TRBV9,TGTGCCAGCAGCTCCCTCCGGGTGGAGGACACTGAAGCTTTCTTT,CASSSLRVEDTEAFF
few,TRBD1,TRBJ1-1,TRBV6-5,TGTGCCAGCCAGGGGGCGCAGGGCACTGAAGCTTTCTTT,CASQGAQGTEAFF
.,TRBD2,TRBJ2-5,TRBV5-1,TGCGCCAGCAGCGGGACTAGCGGCCCACAAGAGACCCAGTACTTC,CASSGTSGPQETQYF
.,.,TRBJ1-1,TRBV18,TGTGCCAGCTCACCACGGGGCCAGAACACTGAAGCTTTCTTT,CASSPRGQNTEAFF
.,.,TRBJ1-2,TRBV30,TGTGCCTGGTCGTTGGGGACTCCAGGGGGCTACACCTTC,CAWSLGTPGGYTF
few,TRBD2,TRBJ2-7,TRBV4-2,TGTGCCAGCAGCCAAGTGATACTAGCGGGGGGTAACGAGCAGTACTTC,CASSQVILAGGNEQYF
.,TRBD1,TRBJ1-1,TRBV5-1,TGCGCCAGCAGCTTGGGGCAGGGGGCGGTGAACACTGAAGCTTTCTTT,CASSLGQGAVNTEAFF
.,TRBD1,TRBJ1-2,TRBV7-8,TGTGCCAGCAGCTTGGACAGGGGCTATGGCTACACCTTC,CASSLDRGYGYTF
.,.,TRBJ1-1,TRBV5-1,TGCGCCAGCAGCGTATTAGAGAACACTGAAGCTTTCTTT,CASSVLENTEAFF
.,TRBD2,TRBJ2-5,TRBV10-1,TGCGCCAGCAGTGGGACTAGCGGGGTGCGGTGGCAAGAGACCCAGTACTTC,CASSGTSGVRWQETQYF
.,TRBD1,TRBJ1-1,TRBV5-5,TGTGCCAGCAGCTATCGAAGCAGACAGGGGATAGCGGAAGCTTTCTTT,CASSYRSRQGIAEAFF
.,.,TRBJ2-4,TRBV7-2,TGTGCCAGCAGCTCCGGGACCCGGAGGGCGGACATTCAGTACTTC,CASSSGTRRADIQYF
.,.,TRBJ1-5,TRBV9,TGTGCCAGCAGCGTAGATTCGTCGGGCAATCAGCCCCAGCATTTT,CASSVDSSGNQPQHF
.,TRBD2,TRBJ2-3,TRBV30,TGTGCCTGGACATATAGGGACTACCACACAGATACGCAGTATTTT,CAWTYRDYHTDTQYF
.,TRBD2,TRBJ2-5,TRBV5-4,TGTGCCAGCAGCTTGGCCCGGCGGGGGGATGGGGAGACCCAGTACTTC,CASSLARRGDGETQYF
.,.,TRBJ1-2,TRBV7-9,TGTGCCAGCAGCTCAGGATCTAACTATGGCTACACCTTC,CASSSGSNYGYTF
.,TRBD2,TRBJ2-7,TRBV6-1,TGTGCCAGCAGTGAAGGCCCGGGGCCCGGGGGGAACGAGCAGTACTTC,CASSEGPGPGGNEQYF
.,.,TRBJ2-1,TRBV2,TGTGCGGGGGCTCCAAGGCCCTACAATGAGCAGTTCTTC,CAGAPRPYNEQFF
.,TRBD1,TRBJ1-2,TRBV7-9,TGTGCCAGCAGCCGCTCCGACCAGACAGGGGGAATAGATGGCTACACCTTC,CASSRSDQTGGIDGYTF
once,.,TRBJ1-2,TRBV29-1,TGCAGCGTAGCCGACTCGAAAGGCTACACCTTC,CSVADSKGYTF
.,TRBD1,TRBJ2-1,TRBV14,TGTGCCAGCAGCCAAGGGTTGGGCAGGGGGCCAAGGAATGAGCAGTTCTTC,CASSQGLGRGPRNEQFF
.,.,TRBJ2-7,TRBV27,TGTGCCAGCGACTGTGAGTACGAGCAGTACTTC,CASDCEYEQYF
.,.,TRBJ2-3,TRBV27,TGTGCCAGCAGTTTAACGCGGGGCGTACAGCGAGATACGCAGTATTTT,CASSLTRGVQRDTQYF
.,.,TRBJ2-2,TRBV2,TGTGCCATACCCGTGGACATCCGGACCGGGGAGCTGTTTTTT,CAIPVDIRTGELFF
.,TRBD2,TRBJ2-2,TRBV5-5,TGTGCCAGCAGCTCGGGGGGGCAGGCCTTCCGGTTGGGCGGGGAGCTGTTTTTT,CASSSGGQAFRLGGELFF
.,.,TRBJ1-5,TRBV3-1/TRBV3-2,TGTGCCAGCAGCCAAGGAGCGACAGAGAATCAGCCCCAGCATTTT,CASSQGATENQPQHF
.,.,TRBJ1-5,TRBV24-1,TGTGCCACCAGTGACCGGCGGACAGTCAATCAGCCCCAGCATTTT,CATSDRRTVNQPQHF
.,TRBD1,TRBJ1-2,TRBV5-6,TGTGCCAGCAGCTTGGCTGGGACAGGGGGCTCAGGCTATGGCTACACCTTC,CASSLAGTGGSGYGYTF
.,TRBD1,TRBJ1-1,TRBV5-1,TGCGCCAGCAGCGGCGTTACCGGGACAGGTCACCGAATGATCCCATCTGAAGCTTTCTTT,CASSGVTGTGHRMIPSEAFF
.,.,TRBJ2-2,TRBV30,TGTGCCTGGAGTTCCGGGCAGGGTTCCGCCGGGGAGCTGTTTTTT,CAWSSGQGSAGELFF
.,.,TRBJ1-3,TRBV6-5,TGTGCCAGCAGGGGAGGAGGAAACTCTGGAAACACCATATATTTT,CASRGGGNSGNTIYF
.,.,TRBJ1-2,TRBV5-1,TGCGCCAGCAGCTTGGAGAGGGCTAACTATGGCTACACCTTC,CASSLERANYGYTF
.,.,TRBJ1-2,TRBV6-5,TGTGCCACCACCCGTAACAGGGTTGATGGCTACACCTTC,CATTRNRVDGYTF
.,.,TRBJ2-7,TRBV10-3,TGTGCCATCAGTGCCACCGGAGGGAGAGGAGTCTACGAGCAGTACTTC,CAISATGGRGVYEQYF